This entry is about one T cell receptor beta chain. Some clones are missing from TCRdb's copy, which holds only in-frame ones; the method was immunoSEQ multiplex PCR. The table lists 85,000 to 130,000 clones, roughly nine tenths of them singletons. These data are taken from a study of T cell changes during pregnancy in multiple sclerosis. The germline CDR1 and CDR2 sequences are MDHEN and SYDVKM. CDR3 size: 14 residues. The V and J ends lost 3 bases and 4 bases respectively, with 9 bases between them. Specimen: peripheral blood, collected before pregnancy. This sequence was found in a female donor with multiple sclerosis, enrolled in a pregnancy study. V is TRBV28 and J is TRBJ2-2; TRBD2 is a possible D gene (5 bases). CDR3 sequence (DNA): TGTGCCAGCAGTTTGCTTGCGGGCACCGGGGAGCTGTTTTTT. Its protein product is CASSLLAGTGELFF.